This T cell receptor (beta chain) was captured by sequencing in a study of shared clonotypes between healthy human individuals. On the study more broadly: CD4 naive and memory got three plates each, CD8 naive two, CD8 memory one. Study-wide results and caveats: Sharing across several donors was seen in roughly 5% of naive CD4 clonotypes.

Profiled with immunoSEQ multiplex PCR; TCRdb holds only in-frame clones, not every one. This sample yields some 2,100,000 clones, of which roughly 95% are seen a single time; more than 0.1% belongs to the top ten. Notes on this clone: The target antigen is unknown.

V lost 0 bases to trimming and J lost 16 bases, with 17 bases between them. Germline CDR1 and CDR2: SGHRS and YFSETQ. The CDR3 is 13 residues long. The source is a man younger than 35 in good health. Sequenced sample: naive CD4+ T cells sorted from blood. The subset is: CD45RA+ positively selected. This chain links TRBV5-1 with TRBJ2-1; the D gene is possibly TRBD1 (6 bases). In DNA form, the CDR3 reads TGCGCCAGCAGCTTGGAGCTGATGCAGGGGTCCTTCTTC. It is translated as CASSLELMQGSFF. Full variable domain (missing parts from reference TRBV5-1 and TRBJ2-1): KAGVTQTPRYLIKTRGQQVTLSCSPISGHRSVSWYQQTPGQGLQFLFEYFSETQRNKGNFPGRFSGRQFSNSRSEMNVSTLELGDSALYLCASSLELMQGSFFGPGTRLTVL.